Each of the 26 T cell receptor beta chains below was sequenced from the same sample in a study of blood T cell repertoires in COVID-19. Assay: immunoSEQ multiplex PCR; the TCRdb copy retains only in-frame clones and omits some. The profile shows 100,000 to 150,000 clones, approximately 89% of them singletons. The sample taken for sequencing was peripheral blood. The receptors shown here come from a man over 45 with acute or convalescent COVID-19.

This chain links TRBV7-2 with TRBJ1-4, with 11 nucleotides matching TRBD1. Germline V lookup: CDR1 SGHTA, CDR2 FQGNSA. Trimming at V came to 4 bases and at J to 10 bases, leaving 5 bases not matched to a gene. This CDR3 is built from 14 residues. In nucleotides, the CDR3 is TGTGCCAGCAGCTCAGGACAGGGGGCGCGAAAACTGTTTTTT. Residues: CASSSGQGARKLFF.

This clone came up a few times. This sequence joins TRBV2 and TRBJ1-1, with a weak D call TRBD1 (6 bases). Trimming pared 7 bases from V and 4 bases from J, leaving 16 bases between. This CDR3 region has 14 residues. Germline CDR1 reads SNHLY; CDR2 reads FYNNEI. CDR3 protein: CASTPNRVGTEAFF. DNA for the CDR3: TGTGCCAGCACTCCCAACAGGGTCGGCACTGAAGCTTTCTTT.

The V gene is TRBV19, the J gene TRBJ1-1; D is possibly TRBD1 (6 bases). The V gene's germline CDR1 is LNHDA and CDR2 SQIVND (reference sequence). There are 14 residues in the CDR3. V was trimmed by 1 base and J by 4 bases, leaving 10 bases between them. The CDR3 here is CASSIGAGVTEAFF. In DNA form, the CDR3 reads TGTGCCAGTAGTATAGGAGCAGGGGTCACTGAAGCTTTCTTT.

J is TRBJ2-7 and V is TRBV7-6; possible D gene TRBD1, 6 bases. V gave up 1 base and J gave up 5 bases, with 12 bases separating them. The V gene's germline CDR1 is SGHVS and CDR2 FNYEAQ. This CDR3 comprises 14 residues. The chain's CDR3 is CASSLGGPPNEQYF. CDR3 sequence (DNA): TGTGCCAGCAGCTTAGGGGGGCCCCCCAACGAGCAGTACTTC.

The chain links TRBV5-4 to TRBJ1-1, with a tentative D call TRBD1 (5 bases). CDR3 length: 14 amino acids. Trimming shortened V by 0 bases and J by 6 bases, and 12 bases separated the two germline ends. Germline CDR1 SGHNT, CDR2 YYREEE (reference sequence). CDR3 in amino acids: CASSLAGGLAEAFF. The DNA of the CDR3 is TGTGCCAGCAGCTTGGCGGGGGGTCTGGCTGAAGCTTTCTTT. The full variable domain, its missing parts supplied by reference TRBV5-4 and TRBJ1-1, is ETGVTQSPTHLIKTRGQQVTLRCSSQSGHNTVSWYQQALGQGPQFIFQYYREEENGRGNFPPRFSGLQFPNYSSELNVNALELDDSALYLCASSLAGGLAEAFFGQGTRLTVV.

The chain uses TRBV28 and TRBJ1-6; D is perhaps TRBD1 (5 bases). The CDR3 loop spans 16 amino acids. Germline assignment: CDR1 MDHEN and CDR2 SYDVKM. The V end lost 4 bases, the J end lost 3 bases, and 13 bases lay between the germline ends. CDR3 in amino acids: CASSSPLRDYNSPLHF. The CDR3 nucleotides are TGTGCCAGCAGTTCACCCCTCAGGGACTATAATTCACCCCTCCACTTT. The whole variable domain, remainder taken from reference TRBV28 and TRBJ1-6, is DVKVTQSSRYLVKRTGEKVFLECVQDMDHENMFWYRQDPGLGLRLIYFSYDVKMKEKGDIPEGYSVSREKKERFSLILESASTNQTSMYLCASSSPLRDYNSPLHFGNGTRLTVT.

The V and J genes are TRBV19 and TRBJ1-6; the match to TRBD1 covers 7 bases. The CDR3 is made up of 16 amino acids. Germline-derived CDR1 and CDR2 are LNHDA and SQIVND (reference sequence). The junction had 8 bases not matched to a gene; V was cut back by 4 bases and J by 5 bases. The CDR3 DNA reads TGTGCCAGTAGTACCCTGGGAACAGGGGATAATTCACCCCTCCACTTT. This encodes CASSTLGTGDNSPLHF.

As DNA, the CDR3 is TGTGCCGGGGAGGACAGGGGCAGTTACGAGCAGTACTTC. Translated, it gives CAGEDRGSYEQYF. The genes are TRBV28 and TRBJ2-7, with 9 bases fitting TRBD1. The CDR3 spans 13 residues. Losses at the gene ends were 11 bases for V and 4 bases for J; bases not matched to a gene: 9. The germline CDR1 and CDR2 sequences are MDHEN and SYDVKM.

J is TRBJ1-2 and V is TRBV9; D might be TRBD1 (6 bases). Germline V gene lookup returns CDR1 SGDLS and CDR2 YYNGEE. This CDR3 region has 15 residues. The germline V and J ends were trimmed by 2 bases and 4 bases, with 15 bases remaining between them. CDR3 nucleotides: TGTGCCAGCAGCGTCCAACAGGGATTTTTCTATGGCTACACCTTC. It translates to CASSVQQGFFYGYTF.

The chain has TRBV29-1 and TRBJ1-1; tentative D call: TRBD1 (5 bases). Deletions cut 4 bases from V and 3 bases from J, with 15 bases between. Germline CDR1 and CDR2: SQVTM and ANQGSEA. CDR3 length: 14 amino acids. The CDR3 region has the DNA TGCAGCGTTGGCCGGGGGGATTTTGACACTGAAGCTTTCTTT. Its translation: CSVGRGDFDTEAFF.

This chain uses TRBV25-1 with TRBJ1-2; D remains ambiguous. V was trimmed by 3 bases and J by 2 bases, leaving 13 bases between them. Germline lookup yields CDR1 MGHDK and CDR2 SYGVNS. The CDR3 is made up of 15 amino acids. The CDR3 is CASSDRATGNYGYTF. CDR3 nucleotides: TGTGCCAGCAGTGATAGGGCCACGGGGAACTATGGCTACACCTTC.

The J gene is TRBJ1-2, the V gene TRBV10-3; tentatively, D is TRBD1 (5 bases). CDR1 is ENHRY, CDR2 SYGVKD, per germline. Trimming removed 6 bases from V and 1 base from J, with 6 bases in between. This CDR3 contains 12 residues. Here the CDR3 reads CAIRTDNYGYTF. In nucleotides, the CDR3 is TGTGCCATCAGGACAGATAACTATGGCTACACCTTC.

The rearrangement joins TRBV6-2 or TRBV6-3 to TRBJ2-1, with 9 positions matching TRBD2. J gave up 5 bases and V 7 bases, and 12 bases lay outside the gene matches. The CDR3 is 16 amino acids. Germline V lookup: CDR1 MNHEY, CDR2 SVGEGT. In DNA form, the CDR3 reads TGTGCCAGCACCCCCATCAGGACTAGCGTAAACAATGAGCAGTTCTTC. Its protein product is CASTPIRTSVNNEQFF.

The V call is TRBV30, the J call TRBJ1-5; no clear D gene. V dropped 2 bases and J dropped 9 bases, with 11 bases sitting between them. The germline V gene has CDR1 GTSNPN and CDR2 SVGIG (reference sequence). The CDR3 length is 12 residues. Written as DNA, the CDR3 is TGTGCCTGGAGTTCGAAGCCGGGGCCCCAGCATTTT. Amino acids: CAWSSKPGPQHF.

The J gene is TRBJ2-1, the V gene TRBV9; 13 positions agree with TRBD2. Germline V CDR1 and CDR2: SGDLS, YYNGEE. With 4 bases clipped from V and 5 bases from J, the junction kept 9 bases outside the gene matches. This CDR3 comprises 17 residues. CDR3 sequence reads: CASSKSTGTSGNNEQFF. The CDR3 DNA reads TGTGCCAGCAGCAAATCTACCGGGACTAGCGGGAACAATGAGCAGTTCTTC.

The J gene is TRBJ1-1, the V gene TRBV6-5; perhaps TRBD1 as D (6 bases). The CDR3 runs 15 residues. CDR1 is MNHEY and CDR2 is SVGAGI in the germline V gene. V shed 0 bases and J shed 7 bases, with 15 bases lying between them. CDR3 nucleotide sequence: TGTGCCAGCAGTTACTCGAGGACAGCCCTAGGTGAAGCTTTCTTT. Its protein product is CASSYSRTALGEAFF.

V is TRBV7-2 and J is TRBJ2-4; weak D call: TRBD2 (5 bases). In germline, CDR1 is SGHTA, CDR2 FQGNSA. This CDR3 region has 12 residues. Trimming pared 4 bases from V and 9 bases from J, leaving 10 bases between. CDR3: CASSWTFGIQYF. In DNA, the CDR3 is TGTGCCAGCAGCTGGACTTTCGGCATTCAGTACTTC. Full variable domain (outside the CDR3, taken from reference TRBV7-2 and TRBJ2-4): GAGVSQSPSNKVTEKGKDVELRCDPISGHTALYWYRQSLGQGLEFLIYFQGNSAPDKSGLPSDRFSAERTGGSVSTLTIQRTQQEDSAVYLCASSWTFGIQYFGAGTRLSVL.

This rearrangement joins TRBV11-3 to TRBJ1-6; 7 nucleotides line up with TRBD1. Germline V gene sequence: CDR1 SGHNT, CDR2 YENEEA. The V and J ends lost 3 bases and 8 bases, in that order; junction bases with no gene match: 4. The CDR3 has 14 residues. The CDR3 coding sequence is TGTGCCAGCAGCTTCCAGGGGGTGGATTCACCCCTCCACTTT. Amino acid sequence: CASSFQGVDSPLHF.

The V gene is TRBV3-1 (or the pseudogene TRBV3-2), the J gene TRBJ1-1; 7 nucleotides align to TRBD1. CDR1 and CDR2 from the germline V gene are LGHDT and YNNKEL (reference sequence). CDR3 length: 14 residues. V dropped 2 bases and J dropped 1; count of bases not matched to a gene: 1. CDR3 region: CASSQKGANTEAFF. The CDR3 DNA follows: TGTGCCAGCAGCCAAAAGGGGGCGAACACTGAAGCTTTCTTT.

This chain connects TRBV5-5 to TRBJ1-1; D may be TRBD1 (6 bases). Germline CDR1 is SGHKS and CDR2 is YYEKEE (reference sequence). The CDR3 has 14 residues. Trimming took 2 bases from V and 4 from J, leaving 12 bases between them. The CDR3 sequence is CASSLTGLITEAFF. CDR3 nucleotide sequence: TGTGCCAGCAGCTTAACAGGGTTAATCACTGAAGCTTTCTTT.

This clone was seen only once. The rearrangement joins TRBV6-1 to TRBJ1-5; 7 nucleotides agree with TRBD1. J gave up 5 bases and V 4 bases, and 11 bases lay outside the gene matches. The CDR3 length is 16 residues. CDR1 is MNHNS, CDR2 SASEGT, per germline. The CDR3 sequence is CASSGHAGGTHQPQHF. The DNA of the CDR3 is TGTGCCAGCAGTGGCCATGCAGGGGGTACCCATCAGCCCCAGCATTTT.

This chain uses TRBV4-2 with TRBJ1-1; TRBD1 aligns across 7 bases. Unmatched junction bases numbered 3, after V lost 4 bases and J lost 7 bases. Germline V gene data show CDR1 as LGHNA and CDR2 as YNFKEQ. This CDR3 contains 12 residues. The CDR3 protein is CASSLRQGEAFF. CDR3 DNA: TGTGCCAGCAGCCTGAGACAGGGTGAAGCTTTCTTT.

The chain carries TRBV27 and TRBJ2-5, with 9 bases matching TRBD1. Germline values: CDR1 MNHEY, CDR2 SMNVEV (reference sequence). The CDR3 is 15 residues long. Trimming removed 4 bases from V and 9 bases from J; junction bases left unmatched: 12. CDR3 protein: CASSSPGTGPLAQYF. The CDR3 nucleotides read TGTGCCAGCAGTTCCCCGGGGACAGGGCCCCTGGCCCAGTACTTC.

This rearrangement joins TRBV7-9 to TRBJ2-7; TRBD2 is a possible D gene (5 bases). CDR1 and CDR2 (germline): SEHNR, FQNEAQ (reference sequence). Deletions cut 5 bases from V and 3 bases from J, with 20 bases between. The CDR3 runs to 16 residues. The CDR3 spells CASSVSFAGLLYEQYF. Written as DNA, the CDR3 is TGTGCCAGCAGCGTCTCGTTCGCAGGACTTCTCTACGAGCAGTACTTC.

The V gene is TRBV6-2 or TRBV6-3, the J gene TRBJ1-4, with 7 positions matching TRBD1. Germline CDR1 and CDR2: MNHEY and SVGEGT. Trimming cost V 0 bases and J 8 bases; bases outside gene matches: 9. CDR3 length: 16 amino acids. CDR3 protein: CASSYSRQGWGEKLFF. CDR3 bases: TGTGCCAGCAGTTACTCTCGACAGGGATGGGGCGAAAAACTGTTTTTT.

The chain employs TRBV28 and TRBJ1-3; D gene unclear. The germline V gene has CDR1 MDHEN and CDR2 SYDVKM. This CDR3 region has 17 residues. V was shortened by 4 bases and J by 7 bases, with 23 bases between the two germline ends. The CDR3 spells CASSSPWVSEAWNTIYF. CDR3 DNA: TGTGCCAGCAGTTCCCCCTGGGTCTCTGAGGCTTGGAACACCATATATTTT.